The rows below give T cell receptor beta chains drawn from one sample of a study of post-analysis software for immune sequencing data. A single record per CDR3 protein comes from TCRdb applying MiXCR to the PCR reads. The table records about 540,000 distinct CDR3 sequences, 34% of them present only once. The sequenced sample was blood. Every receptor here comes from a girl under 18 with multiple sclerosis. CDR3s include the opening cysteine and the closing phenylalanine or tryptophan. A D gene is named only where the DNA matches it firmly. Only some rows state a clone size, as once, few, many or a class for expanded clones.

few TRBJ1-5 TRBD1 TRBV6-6 CASSYVDRDQPQHF TGTGCCAGCAGTTACGTCGACAGGGACCAGCCCCAGCATTTT
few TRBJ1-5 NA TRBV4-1 CASSRWGGSNQPQHF TGCGCCAGCAGCCGGTGGGGGGGAAGCAATCAGCCCCAGCATTTT
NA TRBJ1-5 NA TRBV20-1 CSATAGTARNLQHF TGCAGTGCCACCGCGGGGACTGCACGTAATCTACAGCATTTT
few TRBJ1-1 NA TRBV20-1 CSAGDPGNTEAFF TGCAGTGCAGGGGACCCGGGGAACACTGAAGCTTTCTTT
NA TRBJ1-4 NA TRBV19 CASTNNAPEKLFF TGTGCCAGTACTAACAACGCACCCGAAAAACTGTTTTTT
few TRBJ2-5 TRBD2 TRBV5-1 CASSLTLAGGRETQYF TGCGCCAGCAGCTTGACATTAGCGGGGGGCCGGGAGACCCAGTACTTC
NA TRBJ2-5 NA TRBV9 CASSSLDGVGETQYF TGTGCCAGCAGCTCCCTGGATGGTGTCGGCGAGACCCAGTACTTC
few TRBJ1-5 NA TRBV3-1 CASSQGWGAKPQHF TGTGCCAGCAGCCAAGGCTGGGGGGCGAAGCCCCAGCATTTT
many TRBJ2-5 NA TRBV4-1 CASSQDRDQETQYF TGCGCCAGCAGCCAAGATCGCGACCAAGAGACCCAGTACTTC
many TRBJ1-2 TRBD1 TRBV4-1 CASSPTGGTNYGYTF TGCGCCAGCAGCCCGACAGGGGGCACCAACTATGGCTACACCTTC
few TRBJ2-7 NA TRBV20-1 CSASTVTYEQYF TGCAGTGCTTCGACAGTTACCTACGAGCAGTACTTC
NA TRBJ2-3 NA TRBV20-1 CSAKAGFGNTQYF TGCAGTGCAAAGGCGGGCTTTGGGAATACGCAGTATTTT
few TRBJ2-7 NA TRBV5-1 CASSLETGDSYEQYF TGCGCCAGCAGCTTGGAGACAGGTGACTCCTACGAGCAGTACTTC
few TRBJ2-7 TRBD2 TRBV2 CASARGGLGYF TGTGCCAGCGCAAGAGGGGGACTAGGGTACTTC
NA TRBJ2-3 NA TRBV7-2 CASSLARRGGRDTQYF TGTGCCAGCAGCTTAGCCCGCCGGGGAGGCAGAGATACGCAGTATTTT
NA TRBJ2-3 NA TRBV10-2 CASRDVFSGAGDTQYF TGCGCCAGCAGAGATGTTTTTTCGGGGGCGGGAGATACGCAGTATTTT
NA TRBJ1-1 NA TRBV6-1 CASSEAMSARGVNTEAFF TGTGCCAGCAGTGAAGCGATGTCGGCGCGGGGAGTGAACACTGAAGCTTTCTTT
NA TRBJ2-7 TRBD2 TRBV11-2 CASSRTSGGPTYEQYF TGTGCCAGCAGCCGGACTAGCGGGGGGCCTACCTACGAGCAGTACTTC
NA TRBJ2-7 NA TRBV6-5 CASSYGGGQGRTAYEQYF TGTGCCAGCAGTTACGGAGGGGGTCAGGGAAGGACGGCCTACGAGCAGTACTTC
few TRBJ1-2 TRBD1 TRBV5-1 CASSPGQGPYGYTF TGCGCCAGCAGCCCGGGACAGGGGCCCTATGGCTACACCTTC
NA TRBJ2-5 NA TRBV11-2 CASSFPSGRETQYF TGTGCCAGCAGCTTCCCCTCAGGGAGAGAGACCCAGTACTTC
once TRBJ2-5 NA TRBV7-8 CASSFRSLERETQYF TGTGCCAGCAGCTTTAGATCTCTAGAACGAGAGACCCAGTACTTC
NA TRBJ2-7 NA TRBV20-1 CSARGSRGSYEQYF TGCAGTGCTAGAGGTAGCAGGGGCTCATACGAGCAGTACTTC
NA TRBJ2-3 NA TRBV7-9 CASSLRQDWRGGDTQYF TGTGCCAGCAGCCTCCGACAGGATTGGCGAGGCGGAGATACGCAGTATTTT
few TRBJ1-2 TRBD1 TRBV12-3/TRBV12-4 CASSITGENGYTF TGTGCCAGCAGCATAACAGGGGAAAATGGCTACACCTTC
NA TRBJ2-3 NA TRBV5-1 CASSSDPPSSTDTQYF TGCGCCAGCAGCTCGGACCCGCCCTCTAGCACAGATACGCAGTATTTT
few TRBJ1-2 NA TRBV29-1 CSVGPEIGYTF TGCAGCGTCGGACCGGAAATAGGCTACACCTTC
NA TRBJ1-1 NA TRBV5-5 CASSLGRAADTEAFF TGTGCCAGCAGCTTGGGCCGGGCTGCGGACACTGAAGCTTTCTTT
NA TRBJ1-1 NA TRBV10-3 CAISGLTEAFF TGTGCCATCAGTGGGCTAACTGAAGCTTTCTTT